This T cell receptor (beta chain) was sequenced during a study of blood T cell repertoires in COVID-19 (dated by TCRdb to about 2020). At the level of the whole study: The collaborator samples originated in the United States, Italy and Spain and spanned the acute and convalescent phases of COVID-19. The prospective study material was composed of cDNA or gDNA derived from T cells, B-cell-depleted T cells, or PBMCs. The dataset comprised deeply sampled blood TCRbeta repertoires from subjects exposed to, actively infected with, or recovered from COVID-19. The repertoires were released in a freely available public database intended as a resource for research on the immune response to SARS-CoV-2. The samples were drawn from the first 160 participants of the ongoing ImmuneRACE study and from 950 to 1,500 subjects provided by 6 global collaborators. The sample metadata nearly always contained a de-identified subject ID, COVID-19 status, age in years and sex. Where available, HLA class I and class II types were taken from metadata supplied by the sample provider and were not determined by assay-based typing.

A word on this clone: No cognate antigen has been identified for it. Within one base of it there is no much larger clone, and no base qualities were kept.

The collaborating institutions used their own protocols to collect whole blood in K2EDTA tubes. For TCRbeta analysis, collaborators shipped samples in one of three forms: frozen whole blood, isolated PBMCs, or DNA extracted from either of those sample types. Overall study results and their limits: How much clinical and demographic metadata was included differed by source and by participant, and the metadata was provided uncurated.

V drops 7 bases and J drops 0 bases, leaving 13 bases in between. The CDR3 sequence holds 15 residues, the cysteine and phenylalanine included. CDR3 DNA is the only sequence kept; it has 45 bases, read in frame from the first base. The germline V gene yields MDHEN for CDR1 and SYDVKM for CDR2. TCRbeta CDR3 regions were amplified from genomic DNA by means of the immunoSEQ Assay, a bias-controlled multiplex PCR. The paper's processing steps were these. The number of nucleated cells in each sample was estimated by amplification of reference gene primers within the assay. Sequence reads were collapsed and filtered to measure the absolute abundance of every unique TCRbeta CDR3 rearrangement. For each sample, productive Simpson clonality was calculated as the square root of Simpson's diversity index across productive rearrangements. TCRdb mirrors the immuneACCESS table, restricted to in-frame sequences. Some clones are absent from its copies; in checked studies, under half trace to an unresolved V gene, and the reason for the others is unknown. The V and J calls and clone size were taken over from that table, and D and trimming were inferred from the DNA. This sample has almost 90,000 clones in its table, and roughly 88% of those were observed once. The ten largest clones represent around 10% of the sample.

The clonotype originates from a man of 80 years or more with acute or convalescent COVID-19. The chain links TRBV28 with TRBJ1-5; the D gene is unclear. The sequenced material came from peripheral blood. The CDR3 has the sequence CASITPAGSNQPQHF. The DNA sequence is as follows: TGTGCCAGCATCACTCCGGCGGGTAGCAATCAGCCCCAGCATTTT.